The 9 T cell receptor beta chains below all came from one sample that was sequenced in a study of cytomegalovirus exposure and HLA in healthy donors. PCR used 60 Vbeta primers and 13 Jbeta primers. Repertoires were generated with immunoSEQ multiplex PCR, while TCRdb's copy carries only in-frame clones and drops some. The sample gives 60,000 to 100,000 clones, 78% of which show up once; 1.5% to 2% is in the top ten. Sequencing input: PBMCs. These receptors all stem from a man aged 40-49 years in good health and CMV-seronegative.

The CDR3 loop reads CASSQQGAGDTQYF. The CDR3 bases are TGTGCCAGCAGTCAACAGGGGGCTGGAGATACGCAGTATTTT. V and J are TRBV2 and TRBJ2-3; 9 bases are a match to TRBD1. The CDR3 is made up of 14 amino acids. With 5 bases clipped from V and 5 bases from J, the junction kept 5 bases outside the gene matches. From germline, CDR1 is SNHLY and CDR2 FYNNEI.

The chain links TRBV11-1 to TRBJ2-7; TRBD2 aligns across 14 bases. Germline-derived CDR1 and CDR2 are SGHAT and FQDESV (reference sequence). This CDR3 has 15 amino acids. Unmatched junction bases numbered 2, after V lost 5 bases and J lost 2 bases. CDR3 residues: CASSGTSGGAYEQYF. The CDR3 nucleotides read TGTGCCAGCAGCGGGACTAGCGGGGGCGCCTACGAGCAGTACTTC.

The genes are TRBV4-1 and TRBJ1-4, with 7 bases identical to TRBD1. J was trimmed by 3 bases and V by 2 bases; bases with no gene match: 9. This CDR3 has 17 residues. Germline loops: CDR1 MGHRA, CDR2 YSYEKL. CDR3 sequence reads: CASSQWTGGRSNEKLFF. CDR3 nucleotides: TGCGCCAGCAGCCAATGGACAGGAGGACGGTCTAATGAAAAACTGTTTTTT.

J is TRBJ2-5 and V is TRBV27, with D possibly being TRBD1 (6 bases). CDR3 length: 13 residues. V gave up 0 bases and J gave up 11 bases, with 13 bases separating them. Germline CDR1 reads MNHEY; CDR2 reads SMNVEV (reference sequence). CDR3 region: CASSLSPKGEQYF. CDR3 nucleotide sequence: TGTGCCAGCAGTTTATCGCCCAAGGGGGAGCAGTACTTC.

The chain has TRBV4-1 and TRBJ2-7, with D unresolved. CDR3 length: 14 amino acids. V was clipped by 0 bases and J by 0 bases, with 6 bases between them. Germline V CDR1 and CDR2: MGHRA, YSYEKL. CDR3 sequence: CASSQDPGSYEQYF. CDR3 nucleotide sequence: TGCGCCAGCAGCCAAGACCCAGGCTCCTACGAGCAGTACTTC.

The chain joins TRBV6-5 to TRBJ1-3, with D perhaps TRBD1 (6 bases). The germline V and J ends were trimmed by 4 bases and 0 bases, with 10 bases remaining between them. This CDR3 spans 15 amino acids. Germline CDR1 and CDR2: MNHEY and SVGAGI. The CDR3 coding sequence is TGTGCCAGCAGTTCTACGGACAGCTCTGGAAACACCATATATTTT. Translating it yields CASSSTDSSGNTIYF.

The chain couples TRBV19 to TRBJ1-2; a possible D gene is TRBD1 (5 bases). V was clipped by 5 bases and J by 5 bases, with 12 bases between them. Germline-derived CDR1 and CDR2 are LNHDA and SQIVND (reference sequence). There are 13 residues in the CDR3. The CDR3 nucleotides read TGTGCCAGTAGTTCCGAGACAGAGTATGGCTACACCTTC. Protein sequence: CASSSETEYGYTF.

The CDR3 loop reads CASSYSRRQLGGGYTF. The CDR3 nucleotides are TGTGCCAGCAGTTACTCTCGGAGGCAGCTGGGTGGTGGCTACACCTTC. The rearrangement links TRBV6-5 to TRBJ1-2; no reliable D call. V dropped 0 bases and J dropped 7 bases, with 18 bases sitting between them. Germline V gene sequence: CDR1 MNHEY, CDR2 SVGAGI. The CDR3 consists of 16 residues.

This sequence joins TRBV10-3 and TRBJ2-3, with D tentatively TRBD1 (5 bases). CDR3 length: 18 amino acids. V lost 4 bases and J lost 1, with 21 bases in between. Germline V gene sequence: CDR1 ENHRY, CDR2 SYGVKD. The CDR3 DNA reads TGTGCCATCAGTGGAACCGGTGGGGCAGCTCATCGCACAGATACGCAGTATTTT. Encoded protein: CAISGTGGAAHRTDTQYF.